This entry lists 30 T cell receptor beta chains sequenced from one sample in a study of T cell clonotyping in hematopoietic cell transplantation. The data were produced by immunoSEQ multiplex PCR, yet TCRdb's version contains in-frame clones alone and is incomplete. The sample carries some 9,600 clones, 51% recorded once. The specimen comprised peripheral blood mononuclear cells, sampled 100 days after allogeneic stem cell transplant. Every receptor here comes from a female patient aged 50-59 years who had an allogeneic stem cell transplant from an unrelated donor, so the T cells may come from the graft donor. Some clones in this sample may be carry-over from other donors' samples.

The chain has TRBV30 and TRBJ2-7; 11 nucleotides agree with TRBD2. The V and J ends lost 2 bases and 7 bases, in that order; junction bases with no gene match: 10. The CDR3 sequence is 15 residues long. Per the germline V gene, CDR1 is GTSNPN and CDR2 is SVGIG (reference sequence). The CDR3 nucleotides are TGTGCCTGGAGTCCACTAGCGGGAGCTGCATGGGAGCAGTACTTC. It specifies CAWSPLAGAAWEQYF.

The rearrangement links TRBV7-9 to TRBJ2-5, with 7 bases lining up with TRBD2. The CDR3 is made up of 13 amino acids. J was trimmed by 5 bases and V by 3 bases; bases with no gene match: 3. Germline V gene lookup returns CDR1 SEHNR and CDR2 FQNEAQ (reference sequence). CDR3 amino acids: CASSFEGGETQYF. CDR3 DNA: TGTGCCAGCAGCTTCGAGGGAGGGGAGACCCAGTACTTC.

Written as DNA, the CDR3 is TGTGCCAGCAGTTTCGGGGCAGGGCCCTACGAGCAGTACTTC. This translates into CASSFGAGPYEQYF. This chain links TRBV27 with TRBJ2-7; D may match TRBD1 or TRBD2 (5 bases each). Deletions cut 3 bases from V and 2 bases from J, with 11 bases between. Looked up from germline, CDR1 is MNHEY and CDR2 is SMNVEV (reference sequence). The CDR3 covers 14 residues.

The chain joins TRBV5-6 to TRBJ2-7; 9 bases match TRBD1. CDR3 length: 16 residues. Losses at the gene ends were 1 base for V and 1 base for J; bases not matched to a gene: 6. The germline V gene encodes CDR1 SGHDT and CDR2 YYEEEE. The CDR3 nucleotides read TGTGCCAGCAGCTTGATGTCGACAGGGGGTTCCTACGAGCAGTACTTC. This sequence encodes CASSLMSTGGSYEQYF.

A few counts support this clone. V gene TRBV7-2 combines with J gene TRBJ2-7; 10 bases agree with TRBD2. The germline V gene has CDR1 SGHTA and CDR2 FQGNSA. This CDR3 spans 16 amino acids. V shed 5 bases, J shed 7 bases, and the junction held 14 bases outside the gene matches. This CDR3 is CASSRRGLAGDREQYF. The CDR3 region has the DNA TGTGCCAGCAGCCGAAGGGGGCTAGCGGGGGACCGGGAGCAGTACTTC.

The chain links TRBV2 to TRBJ1-5; the D gene is possibly TRBD1 (5 bases). The CDR3 has 14 amino acids. Per the germline V gene, CDR1 is SNHLY and CDR2 is FYNNEI. V lost 5 bases to trimming and J lost 1 base, with 9 bases between them. CDR3 in DNA: TGTGCCAGCAGTTCCCAGGGAAGCAATCAGCCCCAGCATTTT. It yields the protein CASSSQGSNQPQHF.

CDR3 region: CSVWGTPAYEQYF. The CDR3 DNA reads as TGCAGCGTCTGGGGGACACCAGCCTACGAGCAGTACTTC. This sequence joins TRBV29-1 and TRBJ2-7, with TRBD1 as a possible D gene (6 bases). This CDR3 is built from 13 residues. V shed 6 bases and J shed 2 bases, with 14 bases lying between them. Looked up from germline, CDR1 is SQVTM and CDR2 is ANQGSEA.

The chain joins TRBV6-5 to TRBJ2-7; D is unresolved. This CDR3 is built from 13 residues. V was clipped by 4 bases and J by 6 bases, with 13 bases between them. From germline, CDR1 is MNHEY and CDR2 SVGAGI. CDR3 DNA sequence: TGTGCCAGCAGTTCTTGCCCCGACTGCGAGCAGTACTTC. Translated, it gives CASSSCPDCEQYF.

This chain links TRBV4-1 with TRBJ2-7, with 10 bases aligning to TRBD1. The CDR3 is 15 residues long. After removal of 0 bases from V and 2 bases from J, the junction contained 1 base not matched to a gene. Looked up from germline, CDR1 is MGHRA and CDR2 is YSYEKL. CDR3 sequence (DNA): TGCGCCAGCAGCCAAGAAGACAGGGGGCCCTACGAGCAGTACTTC. Translation gives CASSQEDRGPYEQYF.

The chain joins TRBV30 to TRBJ2-3; 7 bases match TRBD2. The CDR3 spans 15 residues. V trimming: 8 bases; J trimming: 1 base; junction bases outside the gene matches: 12. Germline lookup yields CDR1 GTSNPN and CDR2 SVGIG (reference sequence). CDR3 sequence reads: CAGAGGSEGTDTQYF. The CDR3 coding sequence is TGTGCCGGGGCCGGGGGGAGTGAAGGCACAGATACGCAGTATTTT. The variable domain in full, completed from reference TRBV30 and TRBJ2-3, reads SQTIHQWPATLVQPVGSPLSLECTVEGTSNPNLYWYRQAAGRGLQLLFYSVGIGQISSEVPQNLSASRPQDRQFILSSKKLLLSDSGFYLCAGAGGSEGTDTQYFGPGTRLTVL.

V is TRBV6-5 and J is TRBJ1-1; 9 positions agree with TRBD1. With 6 bases clipped from V and 5 bases from J, the junction kept 7 bases outside the gene matches. Per the germline V gene, CDR1 is MNHEY and CDR2 is SVGAGI. This CDR3 comprises 14 residues. The CDR3 bases are TGTGCCAGCAGAACGACAGGGGGGGGAACTGAAGCTTTCTTT. Protein: CASRTTGGGTEAFF.

The chain links TRBV28 to TRBJ2-7; 7 nucleotides agree with TRBD1. Trimming removed 1 base from V and 1 base from J; junction bases left unmatched: 7. There are 16 residues in the CDR3. Germline V gene data show CDR1 as MDHEN and CDR2 as SYDVKM. The CDR3 reads CASSLSGTAVSYEQYF. CDR3 sequence (DNA): TGTGCCAGCAGTTTATCTGGGACAGCCGTGTCCTACGAGCAGTACTTC.

This rearrangement joins TRBV30 to TRBJ1-2; possibly TRBD1 for D (5 bases). V was shortened by 2 bases and J by 7 bases, with 20 bases between the two germline ends. The CDR3 has 15 amino acids. The germline CDR1 and CDR2 sequences are GTSNPN and SVGIG (reference sequence). CDR3 in DNA: TGTGCCTGGAGTACGAGGGGCAGGCAATCCTGTGGCTACACCTTC. Amino acids: CAWSTRGRQSCGYTF.

This clone was counted between two and nine times. The chain combines TRBV4-3 with TRBJ1-1, with a possible D match to TRBD1 (5 bases). CDR1 and CDR2 (germline): LGHNA, YSLEER. Trimming shortened V by 3 bases and J by 4 bases, and 9 bases separated the two germline ends. CDR3 length equals 13 residues. The CDR3 loop reads CASSHPGSTEAFF. CDR3 DNA sequence: TGCGCCAGCAGCCACCCAGGGTCCACTGAAGCTTTCTTT.

This chain joins TRBV27 and TRBJ2-2; 9 positions match TRBD1. Losses at the gene ends were 6 bases for V and 4 bases for J; bases not matched to a gene: 3. Germline-derived CDR1 and CDR2 are MNHEY and SMNVEV (reference sequence). This CDR3 comprises 14 residues. The CDR3 DNA follows: TGTGCCAGCAGATCGACAGGGGGCACCGGGGAGCTGTTTTTT. As protein: CASRSTGGTGELFF.

The CDR3 is CASGRGRETQYF. The DNA of the CDR3 is TGTGCCAGCGGCAGGGGAAGGGAGACCCAGTACTTC. The chain is built from TRBV6-5 and TRBJ2-5; possibly TRBD1 for D (6 bases). CDR3 size: 12 residues. Trimming left V 8 bases short and J 5 bases short, with 12 bases between. Germline lookup yields CDR1 MNHEY and CDR2 SVGAGI.

This clone has more than one count but fewer than ten. The chain is built from TRBV27 and TRBJ2-5, with D maybe TRBD1 (5 bases). The CDR3 is made up of 12 amino acids. CDR1 is MNHEY and CDR2 is SMNVEV in the germline V gene (reference sequence). Trimming pared 6 bases from V and 1 base from J, leaving 6 bases between. CDR3 bases: TGTGCCAGCAGGACAGCCCAAGAGACCCAGTACTTC. This translates into CASRTAQETQYF.

This clone has more than one count but fewer than ten. This rearrangement joins TRBV5-8 to TRBJ1-6; TRBD1 agrees at 8 bases. Germline-derived CDR1 and CDR2 are SGHTS and YDEGEE. This CDR3 has 15 residues. The trim removed 3 bases at V and 7 bases at J, leaving 6 bases unmatched. CDR3 sequence reads: CASSYGQGGNSPLHF. The CDR3 nucleotides are TGTGCCAGCAGCTACGGACAGGGAGGAAATTCACCCCTCCACTTT. Full variable domain (rest looked up from reference TRBV5-8 and TRBJ1-6): EAGVTQSPTHLIKTRGQQATLRCSPISGHTSVYWYQQALGLGLQFLLWYDEGEERNRGNFPPRFSGRQFPNYSSELNVNALELEDSALYLCASSYGQGGNSPLHFGNGTRLTVT.

The chain couples TRBV29-1 to TRBJ2-4, with 11 positions matching TRBD1. V trimming: 5 bases; J trimming: 11 bases; junction bases outside the gene matches: 11. CDR3 size: 14 residues. The germline V gene has CDR1 SQVTM and CDR2 ANQGSEA. The CDR3 loop reads CSVINRDRGYVQYF. CDR3 DNA sequence: TGCAGCGTTATCAACCGGGACAGGGGGTACGTTCAGTACTTC. The whole variable domain, remainder taken from reference TRBV29-1 and TRBJ2-4, is SAVISQKPSRDICQRGTSLTIQCQVDSQVTMMFWYRQQPGQSLTLIATANQGSEATYESGFVIDKFPISRPNLTFSTLTVSNMSPEDSSIYLCSVINRDRGYVQYFGAGTRLSVL.

The V call is TRBV30, the J call TRBJ2-6; D uncertain. Germline CDR1 and CDR2: GTSNPN and SVGIG (reference sequence). V gave up 0 bases and J gave up 1 base, with 19 bases separating them. The CDR3 has 19 residues. CDR3 sequence: CAWSVPAHVADSGANVLTF. The CDR3 bases are TGTGCCTGGAGTGTACCTGCGCACGTTGCAGATTCTGGGGCCAACGTCCTGACTTTC.

There are a few counts of this clone. The CDR3 region is CASRSDTREQYF. CDR3 DNA sequence: TGTGCCAGTAGATCGGACACCCGCGAGCAGTACTTC. The rearrangement links TRBV19 to TRBJ2-7, with TRBD1 as a possible D gene (5 bases). Germline lookup yields CDR1 LNHDA and CDR2 SQIVND (reference sequence). The CDR3 spans 12 residues. The V end lost 6 bases, the J end lost 6 bases, and 12 bases lay between the germline ends.

This chain links TRBV29-1 with TRBJ1-5; 7 bases are a match to TRBD1. Germline loops: CDR1 SQVTM, CDR2 ANQGSEA. Trimming removed 7 bases from V and 5 bases from J; junction bases left unmatched: 5. There are 12 residues in the CDR3. CDR3 DNA: TGCAGCGCTGGGGACAGAGATCAGCCCCAGCATTTT. Residues: CSAGDRDQPQHF. Using reference TRBV29-1 and TRBJ1-5 for the parts outside the CDR3, the full variable domain is SAVISQKPSRDICQRGTSLTIQCQVDSQVTMMFWYRQQPGQSLTLIATANQGSEATYESGFVIDKFPISRPNLTFSTLTVSNMSPEDSSIYLCSAGDRDQPQHFGDGTRLSIL.

This clone has a handful of counts. CDR3 coding DNA: TGTGCCAGCAGTCCAGACCCCGGGGGTGAGGACGAGCAGTACTTC. Protein product: CASSPDPGGEDEQYF. The chain carries TRBV27 and TRBJ2-7, with D possibly matching TRBD2 (6 bases). Trimming took 5 bases from V and 5 from J, leaving 19 bases between them. The V gene's germline CDR1 is MNHEY and CDR2 SMNVEV (reference sequence). The CDR3 extends over 15 amino acids.

In its sample, this clone was seen a few times. CDR3 sequence: CASSLQGEPYEQYF. In DNA, the CDR3 is TGTGCCAGCAGCTTACAGGGGGAACCCTACGAGCAGTACTTC. J is TRBJ2-7 and V is TRBV5-6; the match to TRBD1 covers 8 bases. The germline gives CDR1 SGHDT, CDR2 YYEEEE. This CDR3 region has 14 residues. V dropped 2 bases and J dropped 2; count of bases not matched to a gene: 3.

The rearrangement uses TRBV30 and TRBJ1-4; D is undetermined. V was shortened by 1 base and J by 8 bases, with 8 bases between the two germline ends. This CDR3 spans 12 amino acids. CDR1 is GTSNPN and CDR2 is SVGIG in the germline V gene (reference sequence). The CDR3 DNA reads TGTGCCTGGAGTGAGGGCAGGGAAAAACTGTTTTTT. As protein: CAWSEGREKLFF.

In this sample, this clone turned up a few times. V and J are TRBV9 and TRBJ2-7; 10 bases fit TRBD2. Germline-derived CDR1 and CDR2 are SGDLS and YYNGEE. The ends lost 5 bases at V and 5 bases at J; junction bases unmatched: 10. CDR3 length equals 15 residues. The CDR3 is CASSVVAGGWNEQYF. The CDR3, as DNA: TGTGCCAGCAGTGTCGTAGCGGGAGGCTGGAACGAGCAGTACTTC. The full variable domain, its missing parts supplied by reference TRBV9 and TRBJ2-7, is DSGVTQTPKHLITATGQRVTLRCSPRSGDLSVYWYQQSLDQGLQFLIQYYNGEERAKGNILERFSAQQFPDLHSELNLSSLELGDSALYFCASSVVAGGWNEQYFGPGTRLTVT.

This clone qualifies as medium-sized. The rearrangement joins TRBV29-1 to TRBJ1-1; TRBD1 might be the D (5 bases). V was trimmed by 3 bases and J by 4 bases, leaving 6 bases between them. This CDR3 region has 11 residues. Germline V CDR1 and CDR2: SQVTM, ANQGSEA. The CDR3 DNA sequence: TGCAGCGTTGACAGGGCCACTGAAGCTTTCTTT. Translated, it gives CSVDRATEAFF.

The CDR3 reads CAWSYRQLRAFF. The CDR3 region has the DNA TGTGCCTGGAGTTATCGACAGTTAAGAGCTTTCTTT. The rearrangement uses TRBV30 and TRBJ1-1; possible D gene TRBD1, 5 bases. Trimming took 2 bases from V and 10 from J, leaving 14 bases between them. Germline V gene sequence: CDR1 GTSNPN, CDR2 SVGIG (reference sequence). The CDR3 runs 12 residues.

Concerning this clone itself: Other DNA sequences of this sample code for an identical CDR3. This chain links TRBV30 with TRBJ1-3, with D possibly being TRBD1 (5 bases). The CDR3 is 11 residues long. V dropped 5 bases and J dropped 7 bases, with 9 bases sitting between them. Germline CDR1 and CDR2: GTSNPN and SVGIG (reference sequence). In DNA, the CDR3 is TGTGCCTGGGCTGGGGGGAACACCATATATTTT. It codes for CAWAGGNTIYF.

V and J are TRBV29-1 and TRBJ1-2; D unresolved. CDR1 and CDR2 from the germline V gene are SQVTM and ANQGSEA. This CDR3 spans 13 amino acids. V lost 3 bases and J 0 bases, leaving 8 bases between the germline ends. The CDR3 sequence: CSVDQAPNYGYTF. CDR3 DNA: TGCAGCGTTGACCAGGCACCTAACTATGGCTACACCTTC. Full variable domain (remainder filled in from reference TRBV29-1 and TRBJ1-2): SAVISQKPSRDICQRGTSLTIQCQVDSQVTMMFWYRQQPGQSLTLIATANQGSEATYESGFVIDKFPISRPNLTFSTLTVSNMSPEDSSIYLCSVDQAPNYGYTFGSGTRLTVV.